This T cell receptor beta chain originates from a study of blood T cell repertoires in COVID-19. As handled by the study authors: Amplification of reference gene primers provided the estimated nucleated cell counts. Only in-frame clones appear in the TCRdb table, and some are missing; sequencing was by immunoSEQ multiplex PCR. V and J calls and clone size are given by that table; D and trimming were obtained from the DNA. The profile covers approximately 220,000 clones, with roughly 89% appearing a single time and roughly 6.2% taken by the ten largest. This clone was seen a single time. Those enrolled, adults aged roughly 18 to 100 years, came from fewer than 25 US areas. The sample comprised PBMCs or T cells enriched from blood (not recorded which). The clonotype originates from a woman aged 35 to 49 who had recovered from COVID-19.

CDR3 residues: CASSPGFSPLHF. The CDR3 nucleotides read TGTGCCAGCAGTCCAGGGTTTTCACCCCTCCACTTT. J is TRBJ1-6 and V is TRBV27, with TRBD1 as a possible D gene (5 bases). Germline loops: CDR1 MNHEY, CDR2 SMNVEV (reference sequence). Trimming removed 5 bases from V and 9 bases from J, with 8 bases in between. The CDR3 contains 12 residues.